This record covers a single TCR beta chain. The data are from a study of OX40 agonist ivuxolimab in advanced cancers. Study at large: Patients received ivuxolimab, an intravenous treatment, every 2 weeks at 0.01 to 10 mg/kg.

Looked up from germline, CDR1 is GTSNPN and CDR2 is SVGIG (reference sequence). The CDR3 is 15 residues long. The V gene lost 0 bases and the J gene lost 2 bases, with 13 bases spanning the gap. Repertoires were generated with immunoSEQ multiplex PCR, while TCRdb's copy carries only in-frame clones and drops some. Among some 54,000 clones listed, 70% to 90% were seen once. The genes are TRBV30 and TRBJ1-1; TRBD1 might be the D (5 bases). The origin of this receptor is an adult with an advanced solid tumor such as melanoma, head and neck, liver or kidney cancer. The sample consisted of CD4+ or CD8+ T cells sorted from blood, taken in a trial of the OX40 agonist ivuxolimab. The CDR3 protein is CAWSVRGLGNTEAFF. Here the CDR3 DNA reads TGTGCCTGGAGTGTACGGGGGTTGGGAAACACTGAAGCTTTCTTT.